This T cell receptor beta chain was captured by sequencing in a study of T cell responses to AZD1222 COVID-19 vaccine. This CDR3 comprises 17 residues. The V gene's germline CDR1 is KGHDR and CDR2 SFDVKD. V shed 0 bases and J shed 7 bases, with 17 bases lying between them. Points from the study as a whole: Repertoires were obtained solely post-peak T cell response. Across spike, vaccine-associated CD4 TCRs were found, dominant at 160-218 and 743-854. Two AZD1222 administrations were followed by greater Spike-specific TCR breadth and depth.

As concerns this clone: Antigen unknown.

Generated by immunoSEQ multiplex PCR, the TCRdb table keeps only in-frame clones and is missing some. The sample holds 150,000 or so clones, 92% seen once. Sequenced here: peripheral blood, sampled on day 0 of AZD1222 vaccination. The receptor was isolated from an adult in good health. This chain links TRBV24-1 with TRBJ2-2; either TRBD1 or TRBD2 may fit D (5 bases each). The CDR3 DNA reads as TGTGCCACCAGTGATTTGTTCTCCCGAGGGGTCGGCGGGGAGCTGTTTTTT. This gives the protein CATSDLFSRGVGGELFF.